Shown below are 3 T cell receptor beta chains from a single sample sequenced in a study of T cell responses to AZD1222 COVID-19 vaccine. The repertoire was sequenced with immunoSEQ multiplex PCR; TCRdb's copy has only in-frame clones and lacks some. The table records roughly 180,000 clones, 92% of them present only once. Sample: peripheral blood, taken 28 days after the second AZD1222 dose. These receptor sequences come from an adult who received the AZD1222 COVID-19 vaccine.

This clone was seen only once. The chain couples TRBV7-9 to TRBJ1-2; D is possibly TRBD1 (6 bases). The V end lost 5 bases, the J end lost 7 bases, and 14 bases lay between the germline ends. The CDR3 runs 13 residues. CDR1 and CDR2 from the germline V gene are SEHNR and FQNEAQ (reference sequence). The CDR3 is CASSPGGPRGYTF. CDR3 coding DNA: TGTGCCAGCAGCCCTGGGGGGCCACGTGGCTACACCTTC. The full variable domain, rest sourced from reference TRBV7-9 and TRBJ1-2, is DTGVSQNPRHKITKRGQNVTFRCDPISEHNRLYWYRQTLGQGPEFLTYFQNEAQLEKSRLLSDRFSAERPKGSFSTLEIQRTEQGDSAMYLCASSPGGPRGYTFGSGTRLTVV.

This rearrangement joins TRBV6-5 to TRBJ2-1; perhaps TRBD1 as D (6 bases). Trimming took off 8 bases at V and 0 bases at J, with 11 bases between the two ends. The germline gives CDR1 MNHEY, CDR2 SVGAGI. The CDR3 is 14 residues long. The CDR3, as DNA: TGTGCCAGCCTGGGACATAGCTCCTACAATGAGCAGTTCTTC. Its protein product is CASLGHSSYNEQFF.

This chain uses TRBV10-3 with TRBJ2-3; no clear D. The CDR3 consists of 15 residues. With 4 bases removed from V and 1 base from J, the gap between germline ends came to 12 bases. Germline loops: CDR1 ENHRY, CDR2 SYGVKD. Here the CDR3 reads CAISGWRGGTDTQYF. The CDR3 bases are TGTGCCATCAGTGGCTGGCGTGGTGGCACAGATACGCAGTATTTT.